Included here is one T cell receptor (beta chain) sequence, with context. This entry comes from a study of OX40 agonist ivuxolimab in advanced cancers. Overall study context: Patients with prior anti-PD-1, anti-PD-L1 or anti-CTLA-4 therapy were eligible; 35% to 50% had some.

Trimming cost V 2 bases and J 0 bases, with 13 bases left between them. The CDR3 contains 16 residues. Germline values: CDR1 LGHNA, CDR2 YNFKEQ. Clones were sequenced by immunoSEQ multiplex PCR, and TCRdb holds only the in-frame ones, with some missing. The sample lists about 76,000 clones; just under 85% were seen once. Sequenced material: CD4+ or CD8+ T cells sorted from blood, taken in a trial of the OX40 agonist ivuxolimab. The chain joins TRBV4-2 to TRBJ1-1, with D perhaps TRBD1 (5 bases). The source of this sequence is an adult with an advanced solid tumor such as melanoma, head and neck, liver or kidney cancer. This CDR3 is CASSQPGGDMNTEAFF. The CDR3 DNA reads as TGTGCCAGCAGCCAACCCGGGGGTGACATGAACACTGAAGCTTTCTTT.